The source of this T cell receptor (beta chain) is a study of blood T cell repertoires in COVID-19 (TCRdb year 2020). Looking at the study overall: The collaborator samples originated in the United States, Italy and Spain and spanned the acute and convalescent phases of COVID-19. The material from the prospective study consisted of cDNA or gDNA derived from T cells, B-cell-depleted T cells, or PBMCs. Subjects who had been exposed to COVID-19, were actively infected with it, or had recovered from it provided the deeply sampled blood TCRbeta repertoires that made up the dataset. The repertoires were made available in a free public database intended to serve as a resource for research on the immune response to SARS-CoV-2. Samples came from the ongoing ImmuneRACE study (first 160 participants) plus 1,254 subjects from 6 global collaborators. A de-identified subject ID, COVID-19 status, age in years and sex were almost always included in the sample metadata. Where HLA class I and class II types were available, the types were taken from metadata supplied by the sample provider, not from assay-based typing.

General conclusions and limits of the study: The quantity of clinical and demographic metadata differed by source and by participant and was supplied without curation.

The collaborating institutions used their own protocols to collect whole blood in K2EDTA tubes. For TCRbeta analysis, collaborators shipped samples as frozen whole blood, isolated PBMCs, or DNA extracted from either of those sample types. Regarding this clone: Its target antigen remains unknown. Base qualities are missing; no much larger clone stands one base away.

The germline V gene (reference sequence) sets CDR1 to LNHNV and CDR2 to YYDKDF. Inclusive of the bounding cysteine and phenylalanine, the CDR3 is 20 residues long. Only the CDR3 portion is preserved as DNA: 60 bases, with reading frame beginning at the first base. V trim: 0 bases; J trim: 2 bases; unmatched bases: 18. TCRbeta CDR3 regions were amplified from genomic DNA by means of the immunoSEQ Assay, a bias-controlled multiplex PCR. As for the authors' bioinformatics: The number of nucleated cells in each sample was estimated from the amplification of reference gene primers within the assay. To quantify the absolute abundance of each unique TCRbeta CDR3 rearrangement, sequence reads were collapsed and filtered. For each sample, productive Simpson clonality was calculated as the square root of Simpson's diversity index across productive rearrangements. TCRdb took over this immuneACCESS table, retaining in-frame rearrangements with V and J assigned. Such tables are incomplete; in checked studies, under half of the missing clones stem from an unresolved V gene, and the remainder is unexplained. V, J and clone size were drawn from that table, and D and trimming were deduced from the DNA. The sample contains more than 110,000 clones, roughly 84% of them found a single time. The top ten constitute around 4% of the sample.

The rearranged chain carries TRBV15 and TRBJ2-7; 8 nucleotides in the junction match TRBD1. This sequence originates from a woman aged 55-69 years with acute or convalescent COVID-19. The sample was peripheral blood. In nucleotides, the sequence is TGTGCCACCAGCAGAGAAGTGAGACAGGGGTCCCTCCAACCGGCCTACGAGCAGTACTTC. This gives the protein CATSREVRQGSLQPAYEQYF.